The source of this T cell receptor beta chain is a study of CD8+ T cells in alopecia areata. Study summary: Those patients who were treated received oral tofacitinib, which was given at 5 to 10 mg twice daily for moderate-to-severe alopecia areata. The tofacitinib course ran for 6 to 18 months and was followed by 6 months off drug.

Treatment described: oral pan-JAK inhibitor, 5-10 mg twice daily. V dropped 1 base and J dropped 0 bases, with 4 bases sitting between them. Per germline, CDR1 LNHNV and CDR2 YYDKDF (reference sequence). This CDR3 has 13 amino acids. RNA was isolated and reverse transcribed to cDNA, the sequencing template. Profiling relied on immunoSEQ multiplex PCR, and the TCRdb table lists in-frame clones only, not all of them. Of hundreds of thousands of clones detected, 60% appear once; the ten largest clones hold 0.75% to 0.95%. Sequences were derived from CD4+ T cells sorted from blood, sampled at roughly week 52, from a patient treated with tofacitinib. This receptor was taken from a human donor with alopecia areata. The chain joins TRBV15 to TRBJ2-7; no clear D. The CDR3 is CATSRGTSYEQYF. The CDR3 bases are TGTGCCACCAGCAGAGGGACCTCCTACGAGCAGTACTTC.